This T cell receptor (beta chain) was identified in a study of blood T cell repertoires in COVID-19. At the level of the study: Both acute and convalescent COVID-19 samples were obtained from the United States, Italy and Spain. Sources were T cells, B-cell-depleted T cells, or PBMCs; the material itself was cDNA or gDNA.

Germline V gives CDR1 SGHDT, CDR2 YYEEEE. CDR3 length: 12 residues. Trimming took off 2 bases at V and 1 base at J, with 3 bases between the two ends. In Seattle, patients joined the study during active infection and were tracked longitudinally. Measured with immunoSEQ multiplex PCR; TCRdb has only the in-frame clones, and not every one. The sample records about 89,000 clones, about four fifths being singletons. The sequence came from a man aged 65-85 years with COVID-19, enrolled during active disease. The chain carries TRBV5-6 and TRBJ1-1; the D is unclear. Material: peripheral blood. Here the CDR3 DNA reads TGTGCCAGCAGCTTTCAGAACACTGAAGCTTTCTTT. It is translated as CASSFQNTEAFF.